One sample yielded the 14 T cell receptor beta chains listed below, sequenced in a study of T cells in localized non-small cell lung cancer. TCRdb's copy holds only in-frame clones and misses some; the assay was immunoSEQ multiplex PCR. The table records nearly 25,000 clones, about 92% of them present only once. The source material was peripheral blood, sampled before any cancer treatment. These receptors all stem from a man aged 40 to 70 with stage III squamous cell lung carcinoma.

The chain carries TRBV2 and TRBJ2-7, with unresolved D. Between the trimmed V and J ends, which lost 6 bases and 3 bases, there was a span of 9 bases. Germline-derived CDR1 and CDR2 are SNHLY and FYNNEI. CDR3 size: 12 residues. The CDR3 loop reads CASSEKDYEQYF. In DNA form, the CDR3 reads TGTGCCAGCAGCGAAAAGGACTACGAGCAGTACTTC.

CDR3 DNA sequence: TGTGCCAGCAGTGGACTGCGGAACACTGAAGCTTTCTTT. Translation gives CASSGLRNTEAFF. The chain links TRBV6-1 to TRBJ1-1; no definite D call. Germline lookup yields CDR1 MNHNS and CDR2 SASEGT. The germline V and J ends were trimmed by 4 bases and 1 base, with 7 bases remaining between them. The CDR3 has 13 amino acids.

The chain joins TRBV9 to TRBJ2-2; D unclear. There are 15 residues in the CDR3. V was pared by 4 bases and J by 6 bases, with 16 bases between. Germline assignment: CDR1 SGDLS and CDR2 YYNGEE. The CDR3 region has the DNA TGTGCCAGCAGCCCGAGTCCTCTGGTGGCCGGGGAGCTGTTTTTT. It codes for CASSPSPLVAGELFF.

The chain couples TRBV10-3 to TRBJ1-1; TRBD1 aligns across 9 bases. Germline CDR1 reads ENHRY; CDR2 reads SYGVKD. The J segment lost 5 bases and the V segment lost 10 bases, leaving 8 bases of the junction unmatched. This CDR3 contains 13 residues. The CDR3 here is CASTGTGTTEAFF. The DNA for the CDR3 is TGTGCCAGCACCGGGACAGGGACGACTGAAGCTTTCTTT.

The V and J genes are TRBV12-5 and TRBJ1-2; the D gene is possibly TRBD1 (6 bases). Germline V gene lookup returns CDR1 LGHNT and CDR2 FRNRAP. The CDR3 runs 17 residues. V was pared by 0 bases and J by 2 bases, with 16 bases between. The CDR3 loop reads CASGLVPGAGQNYGYTF. CDR3 coding DNA: TGTGCTAGTGGTTTGGTACCCGGCGCGGGACAAAACTATGGCTACACCTTC.

The gene calls are TRBV18 and TRBJ2-2; D is unclear. V was pared by 5 bases and J by 5 bases, with 12 bases between. The CDR3 consists of 14 residues. CDR1 is KGHSH and CDR2 is LQKENI in the germline V gene. CDR3 in DNA: TGTGCCAGCTCAGAACTGGAGCCAACCGGGGAGCTGTTTTTT. It is translated as CASSELEPTGELFF.

CDR3 bases: TGTGCCAGTAGTATAGCTGGCAGGGGCATAGACGAGCAGTACTTC. Protein product: CASSIAGRGIDEQYF. V and J are TRBV19 and TRBJ2-7; possible D gene TRBD1, 6 bases. The CDR3 sequence is 15 residues long. V was pared by 1 base and J by 5 bases, with 15 bases between. The germline gives CDR1 LNHDA, CDR2 SQIVND (reference sequence).

The chain is built from TRBV6-5 and TRBJ2-1; TRBD1 might be the D (5 bases). Deletions cut 2 bases from V and 5 bases from J, with 13 bases between. Germline loops: CDR1 MNHEY, CDR2 SVGAGI. CDR3 length: 15 residues. Here the CDR3 DNA reads TGTGCCAGCAGTTACGCCAGGGTTCAGGACAATGAGCAGTTCTTC. Translating gives CASSYARVQDNEQFF.

The chain links TRBV15 to TRBJ2-1; tentative D call: TRBD2 (5 bases). The germline V gene has CDR1 LNHNV and CDR2 YYDKDF (reference sequence). V lost 0 bases to trimming and J lost 4 bases, with 7 bases between them. The CDR3 totals 14 residues. CDR3 bases: TGTGCCACCAGCAGAGAGAGGGATTACAATGAGCAGTTCTTC. It is translated as CATSRERDYNEQFF.

This clone was recorded once. This rearrangement joins TRBV6-5 to TRBJ2-5; TRBD2 is a possible D gene (6 bases). Trimming took 7 bases from V and 7 from J, leaving 19 bases between them. CDR1 is MNHEY, CDR2 SVGAGI, per germline. The CDR3 totals 14 residues. CDR3 sequence reads: CASTQGLQQGTQYF. The CDR3 coding sequence is TGTGCCAGCACTCAGGGACTCCAGCAGGGGACCCAGTACTTC.

The chain recombines TRBV11-3 with TRBJ2-2; 8 bases fit TRBD1. V trimming: 5 bases; J trimming: 3 bases; junction bases outside the gene matches: 8. Germline CDR1 is SGHNT and CDR2 is YENEEA. CDR3 length: 16 amino acids. The CDR3 reads CASSLTQGADTGELFF. CDR3 sequence (DNA): TGTGCCAGCAGCCTTACGCAGGGGGCCGACACCGGGGAGCTGTTTTTT.

The chain employs TRBV4-3 and TRBJ2-3, with D possibly matching TRBD1 (6 bases). Between the trimmed V and J ends, which lost 3 bases and 1 base, there was a span of 17 bases. The CDR3 covers 17 residues. Germline CDR1 is LGHNA and CDR2 is YSLEER. CDR3 residues: CASSHIRQVEGTDTQYF. The CDR3 DNA reads as TGCGCCAGCAGCCATATACGACAGGTTGAGGGCACAGATACGCAGTATTTT.

CDR3 sequence (DNA): TGCGCCAGCAGCCCGAACGGACGGGCAGATACGCAGTATTTT. Protein product: CASSPNGRADTQYF. This rearrangement joins TRBV5-1 to TRBJ2-3; no clear D gene. The CDR3 totals 14 residues. Germline values: CDR1 SGHRS, CDR2 YFSETQ. The V end was cut by 4 bases, the J end by 4 bases, with 13 bases between.

The chain joins TRBV7-9 to TRBJ1-1; D gene ambiguous. Germline CDR1 reads SEHNR; CDR2 reads FQNEAQ (reference sequence). Trimming shortened V by 7 bases and J by 0 bases, and 12 bases separated the two germline ends. The CDR3 sequence is 14 residues long. The CDR3 loop is CASTKSQLNTEAFF. CDR3 bases: TGTGCCAGCACCAAATCCCAGTTGAACACTGAAGCTTTCTTT.